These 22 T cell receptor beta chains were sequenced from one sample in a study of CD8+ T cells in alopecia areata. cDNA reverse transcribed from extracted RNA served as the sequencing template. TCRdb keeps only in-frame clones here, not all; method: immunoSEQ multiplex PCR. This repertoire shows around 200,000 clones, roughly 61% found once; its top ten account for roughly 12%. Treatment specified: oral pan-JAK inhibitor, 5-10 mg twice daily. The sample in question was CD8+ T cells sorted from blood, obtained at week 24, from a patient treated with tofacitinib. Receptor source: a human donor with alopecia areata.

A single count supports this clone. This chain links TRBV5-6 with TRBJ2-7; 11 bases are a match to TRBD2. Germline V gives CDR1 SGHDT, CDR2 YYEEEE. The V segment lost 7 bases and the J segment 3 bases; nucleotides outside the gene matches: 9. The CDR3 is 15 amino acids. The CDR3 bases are TGTGCCAGCGCCGCCGGGACTAGCGGCCTCTACGAGCAGTACTTC. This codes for CASAAGTSGLYEQYF.

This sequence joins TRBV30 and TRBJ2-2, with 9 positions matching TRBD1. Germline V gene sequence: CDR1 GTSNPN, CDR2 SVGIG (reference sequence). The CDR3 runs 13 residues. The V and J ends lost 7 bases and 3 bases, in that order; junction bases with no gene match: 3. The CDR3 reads CASRDRDTGELFF. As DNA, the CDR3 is TGTGCCTCTAGGGACAGGGACACCGGGGAGCTGTTTTTT.

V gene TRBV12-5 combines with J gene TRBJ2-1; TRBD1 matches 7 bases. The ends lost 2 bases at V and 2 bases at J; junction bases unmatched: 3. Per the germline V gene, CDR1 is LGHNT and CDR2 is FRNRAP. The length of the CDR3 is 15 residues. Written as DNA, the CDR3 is TGTGCTAGTGGTTTGAGGGGGCCCCCCTACAATGAGCAGTTCTTC. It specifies CASGLRGPPYNEQFF.

This CDR3 is CASSQKGAGEQYF. The CDR3 region has the DNA TGTGCCAGCAGCCAAAAAGGCGCGGGCGAGCAGTACTTC. The chain is built from TRBV14 and TRBJ2-7; D is possibly TRBD2 (5 bases). CDR1 and CDR2 (germline): SGHDN, FVKESK. Trimming shortened V by 2 bases and J by 6 bases, and 11 bases separated the two germline ends. This CDR3 has 13 amino acids.

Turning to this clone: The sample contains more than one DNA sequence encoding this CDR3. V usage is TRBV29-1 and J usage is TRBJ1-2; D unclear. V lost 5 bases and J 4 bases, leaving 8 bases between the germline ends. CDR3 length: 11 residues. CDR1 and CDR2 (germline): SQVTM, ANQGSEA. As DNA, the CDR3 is TGCAGCGTTTGGTTGGGCTATGGCTACACCTTC. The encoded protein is CSVWLGYGYTF.

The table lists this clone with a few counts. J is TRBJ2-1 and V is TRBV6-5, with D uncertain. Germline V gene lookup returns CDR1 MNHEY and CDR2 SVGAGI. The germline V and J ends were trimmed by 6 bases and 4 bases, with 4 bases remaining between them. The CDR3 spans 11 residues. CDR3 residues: CASRTYNEQFF. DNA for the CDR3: TGTGCCAGCAGGACGTACAATGAGCAGTTCTTC.

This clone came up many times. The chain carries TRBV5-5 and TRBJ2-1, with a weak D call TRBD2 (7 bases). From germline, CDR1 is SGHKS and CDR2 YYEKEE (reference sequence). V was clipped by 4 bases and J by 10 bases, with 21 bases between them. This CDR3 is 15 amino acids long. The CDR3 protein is CASSPRGGGKWEQFF. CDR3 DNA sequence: TGTGCCAGCAGCCCTCGAGGGGGGGGCAAGTGGGAGCAGTTCTTC.

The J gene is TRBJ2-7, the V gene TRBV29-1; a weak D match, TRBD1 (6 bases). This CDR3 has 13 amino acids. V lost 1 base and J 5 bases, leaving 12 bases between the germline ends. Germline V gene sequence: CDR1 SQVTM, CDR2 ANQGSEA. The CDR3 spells CSVEGSQGHEQYF. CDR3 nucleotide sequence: TGCAGCGTTGAAGGGTCACAGGGTCACGAGCAGTACTTC.

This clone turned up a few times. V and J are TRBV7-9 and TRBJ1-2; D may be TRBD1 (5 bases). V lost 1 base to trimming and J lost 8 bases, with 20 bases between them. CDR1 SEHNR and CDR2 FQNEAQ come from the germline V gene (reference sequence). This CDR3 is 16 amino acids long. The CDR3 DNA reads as TGTGCCAGCAGCTTAGGGTTGTCTATAGGGGCTCGCGGCTACACCTTC. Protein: CASSLGLSIGARGYTF. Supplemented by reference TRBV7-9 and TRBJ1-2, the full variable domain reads DTGVSQNPRHKITKRGQNVTFRCDPISEHNRLYWYRQTLGQGPEFLTYFQNEAQLEKSRLLSDRFSAERPKGSFSTLEIQRTEQGDSAMYLCASSLGLSIGARGYTFGSGTRLTVV.

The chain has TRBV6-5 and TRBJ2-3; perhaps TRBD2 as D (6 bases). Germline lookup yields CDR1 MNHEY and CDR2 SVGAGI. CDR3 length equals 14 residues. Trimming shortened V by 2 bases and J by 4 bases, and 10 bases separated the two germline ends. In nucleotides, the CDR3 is TGTGCCAGCAGTTACGAGGAGGGAGCAGATACGCAGTATTTT. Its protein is CASSYEEGADTQYF.

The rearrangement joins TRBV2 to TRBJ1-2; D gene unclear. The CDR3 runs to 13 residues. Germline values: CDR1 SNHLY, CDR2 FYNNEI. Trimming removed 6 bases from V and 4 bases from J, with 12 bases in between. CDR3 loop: CASRGRETYGYTF. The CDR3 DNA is TGTGCCAGCAGGGGTAGGGAAACCTATGGCTACACCTTC.

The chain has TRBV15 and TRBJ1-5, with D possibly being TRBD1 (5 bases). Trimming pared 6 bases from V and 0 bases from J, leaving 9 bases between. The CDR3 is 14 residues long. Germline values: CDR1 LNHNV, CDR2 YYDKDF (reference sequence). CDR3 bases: TGTGCCACCAGACAGGTCTATAGCAATCAGCCCCAGCATTTT. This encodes CATRQVYSNQPQHF.

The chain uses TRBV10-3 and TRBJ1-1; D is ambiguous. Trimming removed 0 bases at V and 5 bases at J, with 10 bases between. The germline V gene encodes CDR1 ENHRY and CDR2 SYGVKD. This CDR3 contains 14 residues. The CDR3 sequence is CAISESRGGTEAFF. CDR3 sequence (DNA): TGTGCCATCAGTGAGTCGCGGGGAGGGACTGAAGCTTTCTTT.

The CDR3 sequence: CASSGRGSKNEQYF. CDR3 nucleotide sequence: TGTGCCAGCAGTGGGAGGGGTTCTAAAAACGAGCAGTACTTC. The chain links TRBV2 to TRBJ2-7; tentative D call: TRBD2 (6 bases). The V and J ends lost 4 bases and 5 bases respectively, with 15 bases between them. The V gene's germline CDR1 is SNHLY and CDR2 FYNNEI. The CDR3 extends over 14 amino acids.

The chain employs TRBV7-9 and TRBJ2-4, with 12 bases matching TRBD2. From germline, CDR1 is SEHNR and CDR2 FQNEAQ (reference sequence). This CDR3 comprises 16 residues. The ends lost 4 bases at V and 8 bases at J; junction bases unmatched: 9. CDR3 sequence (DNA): TGTGCCAGCAGCTCCCCACTAGCGGGGGGTGGTGACATTCAGTACTTC. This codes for CASSSPLAGGGDIQYF.

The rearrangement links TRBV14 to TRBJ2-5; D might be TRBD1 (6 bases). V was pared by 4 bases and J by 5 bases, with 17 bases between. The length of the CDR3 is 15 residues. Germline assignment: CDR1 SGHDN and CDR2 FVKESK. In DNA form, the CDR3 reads TGTGCCAGCAGCCCGGGATGGGGGCCGGCGGAGACCCAGTACTTC. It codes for CASSPGWGPAETQYF.

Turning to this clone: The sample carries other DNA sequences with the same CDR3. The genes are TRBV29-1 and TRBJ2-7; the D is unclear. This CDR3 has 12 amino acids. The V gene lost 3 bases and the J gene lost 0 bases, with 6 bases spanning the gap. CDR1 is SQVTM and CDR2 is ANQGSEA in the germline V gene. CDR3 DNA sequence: TGCAGCGTTGAGGCAGGCTCCTACGAGCAGTACTTC. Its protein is CSVEAGSYEQYF.

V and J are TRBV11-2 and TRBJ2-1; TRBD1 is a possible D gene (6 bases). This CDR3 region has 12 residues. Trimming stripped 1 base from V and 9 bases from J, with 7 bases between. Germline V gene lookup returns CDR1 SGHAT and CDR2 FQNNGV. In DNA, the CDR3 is TGTGCCAGCAGCTTAGTGGGGGCTGAGCAGTTCTTC. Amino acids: CASSLVGAEQFF.

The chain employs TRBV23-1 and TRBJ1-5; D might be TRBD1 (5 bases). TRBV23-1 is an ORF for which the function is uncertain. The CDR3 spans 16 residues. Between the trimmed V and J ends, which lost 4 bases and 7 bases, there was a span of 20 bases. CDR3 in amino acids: CASSLGGLGVEQPQHF. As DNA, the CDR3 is TGCGCCAGCAGTCTTGGGGGTCTTGGGGTGGAGCAGCCCCAGCATTTT.

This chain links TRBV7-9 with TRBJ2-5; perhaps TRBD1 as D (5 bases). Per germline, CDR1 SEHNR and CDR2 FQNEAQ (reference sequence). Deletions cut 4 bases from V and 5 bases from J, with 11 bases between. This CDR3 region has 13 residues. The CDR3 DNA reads TGTGCCAGCAGCTCCCCAGGGTCGGAGACCCAGTACTTC. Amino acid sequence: CASSSPGSETQYF.

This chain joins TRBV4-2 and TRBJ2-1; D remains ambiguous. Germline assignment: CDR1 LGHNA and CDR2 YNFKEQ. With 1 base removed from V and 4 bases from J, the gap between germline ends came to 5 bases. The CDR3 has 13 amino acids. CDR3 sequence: CASSQGVYNEQFF. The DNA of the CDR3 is TGTGCCAGCAGCCAAGGGGTTTACAATGAGCAGTTCTTC.

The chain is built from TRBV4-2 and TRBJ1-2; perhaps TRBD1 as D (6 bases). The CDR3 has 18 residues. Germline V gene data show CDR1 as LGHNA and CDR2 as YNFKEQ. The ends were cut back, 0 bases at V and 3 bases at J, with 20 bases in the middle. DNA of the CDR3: TGTGCCAGCAGCCAAGATATCGATGGGGGGGGCCATTACTATGGCTACACCTTC. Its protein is CASSQDIDGGGHYYGYTF.